This paragraph reports one T cell receptor (beta chain). What it recognizes is unknown. With 6 bases clipped from V and 6 bases from J, the junction kept 5 bases outside the gene matches. The CDR3 covers 13 residues. CDR1 is LGHNA and CDR2 is YSLEER in the germline V gene. These data originate in a study of untreated major depressive disorder. General study findings and limits: CD4+ T cells from depressed patients used TRBV05-01 (Vbeta 5.1) more often than controls.

Assay used: immunoSEQ multiplex PCR; TCRdb lists only in-frame clones, some missing. Here the sample spans under 30,000 clones, approximately 91% being singletons. Patients were free of psychiatric medication for at least 8 weeks. Participants with major medical conditions, Axis I/II comorbidities, regular medication or illicit drug use were excluded. From thawed PBMCs, CD4+ T cells were purified by negative selection. The source material was CD4+ T cells from PBMCs. This clonotype was obtained from a woman aged 25 to 45 with major depressive disorder. The chain links TRBV4-3 to TRBJ2-1; 7 bases line up with TRBD2. The CDR3 loop is CASRQREGNEQFF. The CDR3 DNA sequence: TGCGCCAGCAGACAAAGGGAGGGCAATGAGCAGTTCTTC.